The rows below give T cell receptor beta chains drawn from one sample of a study of blood T cell repertoires in COVID-19. Clones were read by immunoSEQ multiplex PCR, and TCRdb kept only the in-frame ones, dropping some. The sample yields 150,000 to 200,000 clones, approximately 87% seen once. Material for sequencing was peripheral blood. Receptor source: a woman in her seventies with COVID-19, enrolled during active disease. The CDR3 runs from the conserved cysteine through the conserved F or W. The order of the fields is clone size, J gene, D gene, V gene, CDR3 DNA, CDR3 protein. A D gene is named only where the DNA matches it firmly. Only part of the rows carry a size: once, few, many, or a class if the clone is expanded.

clone size: NA; J gene: TRBJ2-1; D gene: TRBD2; V gene: TRBV7-2; CDR3 DNA: TGTGCCAGCAGCTTGACTAGCGCCAGCTCTAACAATGAGCAGTTCTTC; CDR3 protein: CASSLTSASSNNEQFF
clone size: NA; J gene: TRBJ1-6; D gene: NA; V gene: TRBV27; CDR3 DNA: TGTGCCAGCAGTTTGGCGGGAAGCTCCTATAATTCACCCCTCCACTTT; CDR3 protein: CASSLAGSSYNSPLHF
clone size: NA; J gene: TRBJ2-1; D gene: NA; V gene: TRBV21-1; CDR3 DNA: NA; CDR3 protein: CASSKVASGSRNNEQFF
clone size: NA; J gene: TRBJ2-3; D gene: TRBD2; V gene: TRBV6-5; CDR3 DNA: TGTGCCAGCAGGGCCGGGAGGATTACAGATACGCAGTATTTT; CDR3 protein: CASRAGRITDTQYF
clone size: once; J gene: TRBJ2-1; D gene: TRBD1; V gene: TRBV27; CDR3 DNA: TGTGCCAGCAGTTCCCGGGACAGGGTCAACAATGAGCAGTTCTTC; CDR3 protein: CASSSRDRVNNEQFF
clone size: NA; J gene: TRBJ2-1; D gene: TRBD2; V gene: TRBV19; CDR3 DNA: TGTGCCAGTAGTTGGACTAGCGGGACCTACAATGAGCAGTTCTTC; CDR3 protein: CASSWTSGTYNEQFF
clone size: NA; J gene: TRBJ1-1; D gene: NA; V gene: TRBV30; CDR3 DNA: TGTGCCTGGAGCGAAGGACTCTATGAAGCTTTCTTT; CDR3 protein: CAWSEGLYEAFF
clone size: NA; J gene: TRBJ2-2; D gene: NA; V gene: TRBV5-1; CDR3 DNA: TGCGCCAGCAGATCCGGGACACAAGACACCGGGGAGCTGTTTTTT; CDR3 protein: CASRSGTQDTGELFF
clone size: NA; J gene: TRBJ1-5; D gene: NA; V gene: TRBV3-1/TRBV3-2; CDR3 DNA: TGTGCCCGCAGCCAAGACGGGGGGGGGAACAATCAGCCCCAGCATTTT; CDR3 protein: CARSQDGGGNNQPQHF
clone size: NA; J gene: TRBJ2-7; D gene: NA; V gene: TRBV30; CDR3 DNA: TGTGCCTGGGGCCCTACAGGGTACGAGCAGTACTTC; CDR3 protein: CAWGPTGYEQYF
clone size: few; J gene: TRBJ2-1; D gene: TRBD1; V gene: TRBV7-6; CDR3 DNA: TGTGCCAGCAGCGTCAGTCAGGGGGTTTACAATGAGCAGTTCTTC; CDR3 protein: CASSVSQGVYNEQFF
clone size: NA; J gene: TRBJ1-2; D gene: TRBD1; V gene: TRBV2; CDR3 DNA: TGTGCCAGCAGCGCGACAGGGTCTAGGGGCTACACCTTC; CDR3 protein: CASSATGSRGYTF
clone size: few; J gene: TRBJ2-7; D gene: TRBD1; V gene: TRBV6-5; CDR3 DNA: TGTGCCAGCAGGATCGCGGACAGGGGGTCCTACGAGCAGTACTTC; CDR3 protein: CASRIADRGSYEQYF
clone size: NA; J gene: TRBJ1-1; D gene: NA; V gene: TRBV12-3/TRBV12-4; CDR3 DNA: TGTGCCAGCAGGAGGACAGTAAACACTGAAGCTTTCTTT; CDR3 protein: CASRRTVNTEAFF
clone size: few; J gene: TRBJ2-7; D gene: TRBD2; V gene: TRBV6-2/TRBV6-3; CDR3 DNA: TGTGCCAGCAGTTACGTAGTTAGCGGGAGCCGATCCTACGAGCAGTACTTC; CDR3 protein: CASSYVVSGSRSYEQYF
clone size: few; J gene: TRBJ1-4; D gene: TRBD1; V gene: TRBV7-6; CDR3 DNA: TGTGCCAGCAGCTCCCCCGGGACAGGGGTTGAAAAACTGTTTTTT; CDR3 protein: CASSSPGTGVEKLFF
clone size: NA; J gene: TRBJ1-1; D gene: TRBD1; V gene: TRBV11-2; CDR3 DNA: TGTGCCAGCAGCTTCGGGACAGGGCTGAGCACTGAAGCTTTCTTT; CDR3 protein: CASSFGTGLSTEAFF
clone size: few; J gene: TRBJ1-1; D gene: TRBD1; V gene: TRBV5-1; CDR3 DNA: TGCGCCAGCAGAAATTCGGGACAGGGAGGTAATACTGAAGCTTTCTTT; CDR3 protein: CASRNSGQGGNTEAFF
clone size: NA; J gene: TRBJ2-7; D gene: NA; V gene: TRBV6-6; CDR3 DNA: TGTGCCAGCCAACTCTCCTACGAGCAGTACTTC; CDR3 protein: CASQLSYEQYF
clone size: few; J gene: TRBJ1-2; D gene: NA; V gene: TRBV21-1; CDR3 DNA: TGTGCCAGCATCCCAAGGGACTATAGGGGCTACACCTTC; CDR3 protein: CASIPRDYRGYTF
clone size: NA; J gene: TRBJ1-1; D gene: NA; V gene: TRBV7-6; CDR3 DNA: TGTGCCAGCAGCTTAGCCCCAGGGATGTGGAACACTGAAGCTTTCTTT; CDR3 protein: CASSLAPGMWNTEAFF
clone size: NA; J gene: TRBJ2-3; D gene: TRBD2; V gene: TRBV30; CDR3 DNA: TGTGCCTGGACACCTCTAGCGGGTGGCACAGATACGCAGTATTTT; CDR3 protein: CAWTPLAGGTDTQYF
clone size: NA; J gene: TRBJ2-7; D gene: NA; V gene: TRBV4-1; CDR3 DNA: TGCGCCAGCAGCCAAGGCCCCGGGGGATCCTACGAGCAGTACTTC; CDR3 protein: CASSQGPGGSYEQYF
clone size: NA; J gene: TRBJ2-5; D gene: NA; V gene: TRBV5-1; CDR3 DNA: TGCGCCAGCAGCTTCGAGGCCTGGAGTTACCAAGAGACCCAGTACTTC; CDR3 protein: CASSFEAWSYQETQYF
clone size: NA; J gene: TRBJ2-7; D gene: TRBD1; V gene: TRBV7-3; CDR3 DNA: TGTGCCAGCAGCCCCGGGACAGGGCGCGAGCAGTACTTC; CDR3 protein: CASSPGTGREQYF
clone size: once; J gene: TRBJ2-3; D gene: NA; V gene: TRBV29-1; CDR3 DNA: TGCAGCGTTGAGTGGGGGGCAGATACGCAGTATTTT; CDR3 protein: CSVEWGADTQYF
clone size: NA; J gene: TRBJ1-5; D gene: NA; V gene: TRBV15; CDR3 DNA: TGTGCCACCAGCAGAGACGACGTCCTTTCCGGGAATCAGCCCCAGCATTTT; CDR3 protein: CATSRDDVLSGNQPQHF
clone size: NA; J gene: TRBJ2-5; D gene: TRBD2; V gene: TRBV3-1/TRBV3-2; CDR3 DNA: TGTGCCAGCAGCCAAGATCGGGTGGCTAGCGGGAAAGAGACCCAGTACTTC; CDR3 protein: CASSQDRVASGKETQYF
clone size: NA; J gene: TRBJ2-7; D gene: NA; V gene: TRBV23-1; CDR3 DNA: TGCGCCAGCTGGCGGGGAAACAAGCAGTACTTC; CDR3 protein: CASWRGNKQYF
clone size: NA; J gene: TRBJ2-7; D gene: NA; V gene: TRBV5-1; CDR3 DNA: TGCGCCAGCCACAGGGATCCCTACGAGCAGTACTTC; CDR3 protein: CASHRDPYEQYF
clone size: NA; J gene: TRBJ2-3; D gene: NA; V gene: TRBV11-2; CDR3 DNA: TGTGCCAGCAGCTTGGGGCCGAATTCAGATACGCAGTATTTT; CDR3 protein: CASSLGPNSDTQYF
clone size: NA; J gene: TRBJ2-3; D gene: TRBD2; V gene: TRBV19; CDR3 DNA: TGTGCCAGTAGGCAGGGACTAGCGGGAACAGATACGCAGTATTTT; CDR3 protein: CASRQGLAGTDTQYF
clone size: NA; J gene: TRBJ1-1; D gene: NA; V gene: TRBV11-1; CDR3 DNA: TGTGCCAGCAGCCTTGGACACAATGCGTTGGCTTTCTTT; CDR3 protein: CASSLGHNALAFF
clone size: once; J gene: TRBJ1-2; D gene: NA; V gene: TRBV27; CDR3 DNA: TGTGCCAGCAGTTCTCCTACGCGGGGAGGGGATGGCTACACCTTC; CDR3 protein: CASSSPTRGGDGYTF
clone size: once; J gene: TRBJ1-2; D gene: TRBD1; V gene: TRBV6-6; CDR3 DNA: TGTGCCAGCAGTTACCGGACAGGGGATGGCTACACCTTC; CDR3 protein: CASSYRTGDGYTF
clone size: NA; J gene: TRBJ1-5; D gene: NA; V gene: TRBV6-5; CDR3 DNA: TGTGCCAGCAGTCAACAGTATAGCAATCAGCCCCAGCATTTT; CDR3 protein: CASSQQYSNQPQHF
clone size: NA; J gene: TRBJ1-4; D gene: NA; V gene: TRBV6-5; CDR3 DNA: TGTGCCAGCAGTCGACAGGTTAATGAAAAACTGTTTTTT; CDR3 protein: CASSRQVNEKLFF
clone size: NA; J gene: TRBJ1-2; D gene: NA; V gene: TRBV7-9; CDR3 DNA: TGTGCCAGCAGCCCGGTAGGGGGCTATGGCTACACCTTC; CDR3 protein: CASSPVGGYGYTF
clone size: NA; J gene: TRBJ2-1; D gene: NA; V gene: TRBV6-5; CDR3 DNA: TGTGCCAGCAGTCCCGATGCTACCGGGACAAAGGTGTTCTTC; CDR3 protein: CASSPDATGTKVFF
clone size: NA; J gene: TRBJ1-1; D gene: NA; V gene: TRBV6-5; CDR3 DNA: TGTGCCAGCAGTTCCCCGGGGTTGAACACTGAAGCTTTCTTT; CDR3 protein: CASSSPGLNTEAFF
clone size: NA; J gene: TRBJ2-3; D gene: TRBD1; V gene: TRBV7-8; CDR3 DNA: TGTGCCGGGGGACAGGGGGCCACAGATACGCAGTATTTT; CDR3 protein: CAGGQGATDTQYF
clone size: NA; J gene: TRBJ2-5; D gene: NA; V gene: TRBV5-1; CDR3 DNA: TGCGCCAGCAGCTTGGTATTTCTAGAGACCCAGTACTTC; CDR3 protein: CASSLVFLETQYF
clone size: NA; J gene: TRBJ1-5; D gene: NA; V gene: TRBV19; CDR3 DNA: TGTGCCAGTAGTATCGACAAGAATCAGCCCCAGCATTTT; CDR3 protein: CASSIDKNQPQHF
clone size: once; J gene: TRBJ2-3; D gene: NA; V gene: TRBV7-3; CDR3 DNA: TGTGCCAGCAGCTTAACGGGTCGGGAGAGCACAGATACGCAGTATTTT; CDR3 protein: CASSLTGRESTDTQYF
clone size: NA; J gene: TRBJ2-1; D gene: TRBD2; V gene: TRBV6-4; CDR3 DNA: TGTGCCAGCAGTTTAGAGGGAGGGGATGAGCAGTTCTTC; CDR3 protein: CASSLEGGDEQFF
clone size: NA; J gene: TRBJ2-2; D gene: NA; V gene: TRBV18; CDR3 DNA: TGTGCCAGCTCACCACCGTGGAGGCCTAACACCGGGGAGCTGTTTTTT; CDR3 protein: CASSPPWRPNTGELFF
clone size: NA; J gene: TRBJ2-5; D gene: TRBD2; V gene: TRBV14; CDR3 DNA: TGTGCCAGCAGCCAAGGACTAGCGGGAGTCCTGATAGATTGGGGGAAACAAGAGACCCAGTACTTC; CDR3 protein: CASSQGLAGVLIDWGKQETQYF
clone size: once; J gene: TRBJ2-1; D gene: NA; V gene: TRBV9; CDR3 DNA: TGTGCCAGCAGCGTCCAGAATTCCTACAATGAGCAGTTCTTC; CDR3 protein: CASSVQNSYNEQFF
clone size: NA; J gene: TRBJ1-2; D gene: NA; V gene: TRBV19; CDR3 DNA: TGTGCCAGTAGTATATTCCGCAGTTATGGCTACACCTTC; CDR3 protein: CASSIFRSYGYTF
clone size: NA; J gene: TRBJ1-2; D gene: NA; V gene: TRBV9; CDR3 DNA: TGTGCCAGCAGCGTAGTGGAGGGTTCTGGCTACACCTTC; CDR3 protein: CASSVVEGSGYTF
clone size: NA; J gene: TRBJ1-1; D gene: NA; V gene: TRBV18; CDR3 DNA: TGTGCCAGCTCCCCCCTCTCCCAAGCATCGAACACTGAAGCTTTCTTT; CDR3 protein: CASSPLSQASNTEAFF
clone size: NA; J gene: TRBJ2-5; D gene: TRBD2; V gene: TRBV3-1/TRBV3-2; CDR3 DNA: TGTGCCAGCAGCCCCTGGGGGAGGGGAGAGACCCAGTACTTC; CDR3 protein: CASSPWGRGETQYF
clone size: NA; J gene: TRBJ2-2; D gene: TRBD2; V gene: TRBV9; CDR3 DNA: TGTGCCAGCAGCGTAGGGGGAGGGGAAACCGGGGAGCTGTTTTTT; CDR3 protein: CASSVGGGETGELFF
clone size: NA; J gene: TRBJ2-3; D gene: NA; V gene: TRBV19; CDR3 DNA: TGTGCCAGTAGTAACTACCAGGGTCCGGATACGCAGTATTTT; CDR3 protein: CASSNYQGPDTQYF
clone size: once; J gene: TRBJ1-5; D gene: NA; V gene: TRBV28; CDR3 DNA: TGTGCCAGCAGTTTAAGGGGAGGGGGGGTTTTAACATATCAGCCCCAGCATTTT; CDR3 protein: CASSLRGGGVLTYQPQHF
clone size: NA; J gene: TRBJ2-7; D gene: NA; V gene: TRBV6-2/TRBV6-3; CDR3 DNA: TGTGCCAGCAGCCTGCGCAGGCAGATTACCTACGAGCAGTACTTC; CDR3 protein: CASSLRRQITYEQYF
clone size: NA; J gene: TRBJ2-7; D gene: TRBD2; V gene: TRBV13; CDR3 DNA: TGTGCCAGCAGCTCTCGGACTAGCGGAGAGAATTACGAGCAGTACTTC; CDR3 protein: CASSSRTSGENYEQYF
clone size: NA; J gene: TRBJ2-3; D gene: NA; V gene: TRBV28; CDR3 DNA: TGTGCCAGCAGTCCCCCTGGGCGCACAGATACGCAGTATTTT; CDR3 protein: CASSPPGRTDTQYF
clone size: NA; J gene: TRBJ2-7; D gene: TRBD1; V gene: TRBV7-6; CDR3 DNA: TGTGCCAGCAGCAGGGGGACAGGGTCCGAGCAGTACTTC; CDR3 protein: CASSRGTGSEQYF